Each of the 9 T cell receptor beta chains below was sequenced from the same sample in a study of monozygotic twins with inflammatory bowel disease. Reprocessing the 5' RACE reads, TCRdb reports a single entry for every CDR3 protein and omits DNA. The record lists around 370,000 distinct CDR3 sequences, of which the ten most abundant hold about 2.5%. Sequenced input: blood. The receptors were gathered from a human donor with ulcerative colitis or Crohn's disease, or a healthy co-twin of an affected twin (not recorded which).

The V call is TRBV3-1, the J call TRBJ2-2; TCRdb returns TRBD1, unconfirmable since there is no DNA. There are 15 residues in the CDR3. Germline V lookup: CDR1 LGHDT, CDR2 YNNKEL (reference sequence). CDR3 in amino acids: CASSTTGTVTGELFF. The variable domain in full, with the rest retrieved from reference TRBV3-1 and TRBJ2-2, is DTAVSQTPKYLVTQMGNDKSIKCEQNLGHDTMYWYKQDSKKFLKIMFSYNNKELIINETVPNRFSPKSPDKAHLNLHINSLELGDSAVYFCASSTTGTVTGELFFGEGSRLTVL.

The chain is built from TRBV5-1 and TRBJ2-7; TCRdb lists TRBD1, though no DNA is available to test this call. CDR3 length: 13 amino acids. Germline CDR1 is SGHRS and CDR2 is YFSETQ. This chain's CDR3 is CASRSGTGVEQYF.

This rearrangement joins TRBV12-5 to TRBJ1-1. This CDR3 contains 14 residues. Germline loops: CDR1 LGHNT, CDR2 FRNRAP. This CDR3 reads CASTRQGKNTEAFF.

The rearrangement joins TRBV28 to TRBJ2-7. Germline-derived CDR1 and CDR2 are MDHEN and SYDVKM. CDR3 length: 11 amino acids. CDR3 residues: CASSPQYEQYF.

The rearrangement uses TRBV29-1 and TRBJ2-3; the TCRdb D gene call, TRBD1, has no DNA to confirm it. The CDR3 contains 14 residues. Germline V gene sequence: CDR1 SQVTM, CDR2 ANQGSEA. CDR3 sequence reads: CSVSPTGGTDTQYF.

CDR3: CASSLHGDGYTF. This chain joins TRBV12-3 or TRBV12-4 and TRBJ1-2. This CDR3 is built from 12 residues.

The J gene is TRBJ2-7, the V gene TRBV4-2; the D call from TCRdb, TRBD2, cannot be confirmed without DNA. CDR1 LGHNA and CDR2 YNFKEQ come from the germline V gene. The CDR3 has 17 amino acids. CDR3 sequence reads: CASSQVPLAGGSYEQYF.

The chain has TRBV6-1 and TRBJ2-3; TCRdb returns TRBD1, unconfirmable since there is no DNA. CDR3 length: 14 amino acids. CDR1 and CDR2 from the germline V gene are MNHNS and SASEGT. The CDR3 here is CASAPPGDTDTQYF.

The chain combines TRBV12-3 or TRBV12-4 with TRBJ2-3; lacking DNA, the TRBD2 call made by TCRdb goes unchecked. The CDR3 length is 15 residues. CDR3 residues: CASRLSSRATDTQYF.